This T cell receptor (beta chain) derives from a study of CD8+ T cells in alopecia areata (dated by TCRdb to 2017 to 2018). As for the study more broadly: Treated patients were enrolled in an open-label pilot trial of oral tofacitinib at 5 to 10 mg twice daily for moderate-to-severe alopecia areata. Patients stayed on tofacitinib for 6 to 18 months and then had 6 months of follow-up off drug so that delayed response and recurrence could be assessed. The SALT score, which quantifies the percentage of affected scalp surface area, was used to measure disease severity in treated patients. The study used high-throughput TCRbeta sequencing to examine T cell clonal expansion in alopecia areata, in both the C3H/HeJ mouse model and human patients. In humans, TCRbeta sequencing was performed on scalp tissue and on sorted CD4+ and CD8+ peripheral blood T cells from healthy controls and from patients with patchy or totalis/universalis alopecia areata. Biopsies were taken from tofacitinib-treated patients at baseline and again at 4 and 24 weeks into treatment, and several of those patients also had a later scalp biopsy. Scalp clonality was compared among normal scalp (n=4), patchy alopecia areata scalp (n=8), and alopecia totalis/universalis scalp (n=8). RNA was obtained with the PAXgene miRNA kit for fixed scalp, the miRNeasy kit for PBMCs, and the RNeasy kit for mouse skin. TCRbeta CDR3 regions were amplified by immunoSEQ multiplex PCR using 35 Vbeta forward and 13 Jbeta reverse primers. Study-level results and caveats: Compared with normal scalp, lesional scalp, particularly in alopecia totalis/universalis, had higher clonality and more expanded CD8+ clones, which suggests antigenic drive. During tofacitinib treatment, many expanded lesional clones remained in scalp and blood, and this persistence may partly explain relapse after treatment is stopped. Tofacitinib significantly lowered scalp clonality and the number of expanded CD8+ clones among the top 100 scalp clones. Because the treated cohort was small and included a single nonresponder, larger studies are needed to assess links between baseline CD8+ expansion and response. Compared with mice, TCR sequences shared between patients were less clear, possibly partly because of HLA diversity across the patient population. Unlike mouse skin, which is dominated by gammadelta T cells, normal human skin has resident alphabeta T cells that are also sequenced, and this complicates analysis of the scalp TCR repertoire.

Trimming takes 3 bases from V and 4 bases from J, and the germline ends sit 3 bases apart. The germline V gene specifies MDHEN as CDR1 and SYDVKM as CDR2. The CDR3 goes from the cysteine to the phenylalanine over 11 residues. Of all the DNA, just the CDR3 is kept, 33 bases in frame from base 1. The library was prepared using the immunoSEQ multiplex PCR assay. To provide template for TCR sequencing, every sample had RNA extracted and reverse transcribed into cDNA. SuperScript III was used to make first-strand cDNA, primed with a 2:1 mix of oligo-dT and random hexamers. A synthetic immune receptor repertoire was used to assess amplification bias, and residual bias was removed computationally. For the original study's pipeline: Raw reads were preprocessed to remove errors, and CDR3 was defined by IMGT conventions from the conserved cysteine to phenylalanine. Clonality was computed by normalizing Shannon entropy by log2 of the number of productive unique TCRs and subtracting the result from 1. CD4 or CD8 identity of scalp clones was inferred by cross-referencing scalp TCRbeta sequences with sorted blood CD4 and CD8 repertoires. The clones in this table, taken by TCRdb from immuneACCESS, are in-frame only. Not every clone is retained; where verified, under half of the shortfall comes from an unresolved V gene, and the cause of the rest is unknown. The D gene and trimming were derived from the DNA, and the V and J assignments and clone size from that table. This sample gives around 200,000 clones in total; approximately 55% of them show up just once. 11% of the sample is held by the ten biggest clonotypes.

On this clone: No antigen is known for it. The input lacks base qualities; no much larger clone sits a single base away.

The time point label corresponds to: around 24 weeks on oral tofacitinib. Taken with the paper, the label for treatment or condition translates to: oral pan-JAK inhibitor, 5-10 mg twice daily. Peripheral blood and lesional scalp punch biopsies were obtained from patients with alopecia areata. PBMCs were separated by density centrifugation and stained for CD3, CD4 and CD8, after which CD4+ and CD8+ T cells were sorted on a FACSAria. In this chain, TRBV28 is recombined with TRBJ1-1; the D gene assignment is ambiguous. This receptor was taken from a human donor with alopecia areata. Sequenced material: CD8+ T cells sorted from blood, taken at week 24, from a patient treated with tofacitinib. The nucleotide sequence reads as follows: TGTGCCAGCAGTTTGGCCACTGAAGCTTTCTTT. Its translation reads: CASSLATEAFF.